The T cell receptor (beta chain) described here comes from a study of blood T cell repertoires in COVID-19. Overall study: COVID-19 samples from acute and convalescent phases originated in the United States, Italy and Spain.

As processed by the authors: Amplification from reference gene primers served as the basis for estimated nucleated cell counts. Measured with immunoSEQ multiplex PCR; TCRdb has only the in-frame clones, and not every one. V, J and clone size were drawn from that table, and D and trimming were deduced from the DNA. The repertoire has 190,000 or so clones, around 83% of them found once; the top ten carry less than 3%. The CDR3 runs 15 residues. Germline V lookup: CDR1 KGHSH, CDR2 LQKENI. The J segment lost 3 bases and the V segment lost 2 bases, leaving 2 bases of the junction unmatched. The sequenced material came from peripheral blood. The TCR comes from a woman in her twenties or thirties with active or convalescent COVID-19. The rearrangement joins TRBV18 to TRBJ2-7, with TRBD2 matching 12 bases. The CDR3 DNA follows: TGTGCCAGCTCACCAAGGACTAGCGGGGTCTACGAGCAGTACTTC. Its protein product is CASSPRTSGVYEQYF. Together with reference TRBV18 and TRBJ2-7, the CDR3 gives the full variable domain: NAGVMQNPRHLVRRRGQEARLRCSPMKGHSHVYWYRQLPEEGLKFMVYLQKENIIDESGMPKERFSAEFPKEGPSILRIQQVVRGDSAAYFCASSPRTSGVYEQYFGPGTRLTVT.